This section outlines one T cell receptor (beta chain) sequence together with its context. Losses at the gene ends were 3 bases for V and 4 bases for J; bases not matched to a gene: 7. CDR3 length equals 15 residues. The germline gives CDR1 SGDLS, CDR2 YYNGEE. The sample is drawn from a study of shared clonotypes between healthy human individuals. Data came from immunoSEQ multiplex PCR; TCRdb stores just in-frame clones and leaves some out. The sample yields about 92,000 clones, around 68% seen once. The rearrangement uses TRBV9 and TRBJ2-7, with 10 positions matching TRBD1. The sequence derives from a man younger than 40 in good health. Sequencing was carried out using memory CD8+ T cells sorted from blood. Noted subset: CD45RO+ cells pooled with CCR7-negative TemRA cells. CDR3 region: CASSEATGGAYEQYF. The DNA of the CDR3 is TGTGCCAGCAGCGAAGCGACAGGGGGCGCGTACGAGCAGTACTTC.